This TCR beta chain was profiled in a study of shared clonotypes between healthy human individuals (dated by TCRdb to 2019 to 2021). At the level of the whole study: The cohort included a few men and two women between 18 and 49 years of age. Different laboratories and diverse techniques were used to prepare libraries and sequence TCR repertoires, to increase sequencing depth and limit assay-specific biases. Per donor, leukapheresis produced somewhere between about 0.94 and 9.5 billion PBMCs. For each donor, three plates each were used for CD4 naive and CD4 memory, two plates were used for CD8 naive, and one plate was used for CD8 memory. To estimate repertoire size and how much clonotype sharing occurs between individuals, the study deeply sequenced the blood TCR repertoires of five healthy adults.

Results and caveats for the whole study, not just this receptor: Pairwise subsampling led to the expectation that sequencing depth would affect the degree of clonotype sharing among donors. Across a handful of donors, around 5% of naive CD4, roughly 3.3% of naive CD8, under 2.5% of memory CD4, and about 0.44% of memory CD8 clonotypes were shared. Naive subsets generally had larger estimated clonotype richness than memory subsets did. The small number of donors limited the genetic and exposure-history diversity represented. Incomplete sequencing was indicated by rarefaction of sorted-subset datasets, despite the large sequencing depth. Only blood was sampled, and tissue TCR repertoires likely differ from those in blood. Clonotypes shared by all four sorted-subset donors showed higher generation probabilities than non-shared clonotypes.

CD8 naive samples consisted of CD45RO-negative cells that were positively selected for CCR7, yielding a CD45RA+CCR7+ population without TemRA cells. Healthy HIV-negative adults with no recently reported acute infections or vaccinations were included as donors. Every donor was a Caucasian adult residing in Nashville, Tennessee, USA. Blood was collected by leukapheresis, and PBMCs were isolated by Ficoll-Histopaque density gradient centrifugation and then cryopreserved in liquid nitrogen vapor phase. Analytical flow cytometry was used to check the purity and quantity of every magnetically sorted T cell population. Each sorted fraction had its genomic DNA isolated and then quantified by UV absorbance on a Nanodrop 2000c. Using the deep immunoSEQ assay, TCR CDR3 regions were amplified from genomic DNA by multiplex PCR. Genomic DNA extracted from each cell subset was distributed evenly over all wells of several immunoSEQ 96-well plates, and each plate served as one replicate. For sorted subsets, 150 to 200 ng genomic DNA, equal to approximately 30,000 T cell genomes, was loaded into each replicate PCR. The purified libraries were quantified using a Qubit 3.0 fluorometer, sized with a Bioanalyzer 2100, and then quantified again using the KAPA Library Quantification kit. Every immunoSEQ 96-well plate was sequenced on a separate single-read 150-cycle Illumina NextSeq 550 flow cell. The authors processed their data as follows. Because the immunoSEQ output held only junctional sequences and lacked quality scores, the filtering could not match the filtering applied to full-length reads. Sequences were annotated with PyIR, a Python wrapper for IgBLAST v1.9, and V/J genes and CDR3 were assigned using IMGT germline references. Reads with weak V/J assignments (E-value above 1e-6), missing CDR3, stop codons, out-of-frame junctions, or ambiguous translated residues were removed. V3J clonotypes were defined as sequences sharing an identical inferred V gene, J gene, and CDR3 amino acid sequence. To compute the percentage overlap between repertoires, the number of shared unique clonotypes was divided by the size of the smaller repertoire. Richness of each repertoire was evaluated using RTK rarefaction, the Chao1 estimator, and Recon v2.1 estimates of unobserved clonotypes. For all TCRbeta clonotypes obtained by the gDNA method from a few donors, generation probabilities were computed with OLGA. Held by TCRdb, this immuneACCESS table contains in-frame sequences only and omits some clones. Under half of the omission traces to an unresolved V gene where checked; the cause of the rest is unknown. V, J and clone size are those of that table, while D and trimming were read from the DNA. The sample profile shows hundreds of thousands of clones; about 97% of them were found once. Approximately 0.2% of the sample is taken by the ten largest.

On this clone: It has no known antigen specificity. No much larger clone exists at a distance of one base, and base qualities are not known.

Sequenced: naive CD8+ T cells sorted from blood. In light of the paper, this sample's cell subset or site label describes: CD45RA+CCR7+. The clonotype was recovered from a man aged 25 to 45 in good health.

CDR3 loop: CASHIGGGYEQYF. DNA sequence: TGTGCCAGCCATATAGGAGGGGGCTACGAGCAGTACTTC. This chain is built from TRBV6-5 and TRBJ2-7, with the D gene tentatively TRBD1 or TRBD2, based on 6 matching bases in each. Counted from cysteine to phenylalanine, this CDR3 has 13 amino acids. The kept DNA is CDR3 alone, 39 bases in frame from the first base. Deletion took 8 bases off V and 3 bases off J, with a span of 14 bases between the germline ends. The germline V gene specifies MNHEY as CDR1 and SVGAGI as CDR2.